Listed here is a single T cell receptor beta chain. This sample stems from a study of blood T cell repertoires in COVID-19. Looking at the study overall: Specimens from acute and convalescent COVID-19 originated in the United States, Italy and Spain. T cells, B-cell-depleted T cells, or PBMCs provided the cDNA or gDNA that served as material.

In the authors' methods: Reference gene primer amplification gave estimated nucleated cell counts. Sequencing was performed with immunoSEQ multiplex PCR; in TCRdb, only in-frame clones are kept and a portion is missing. The V and J calls and clone size come from that table; D and trimming were worked out from the DNA. Of around 100,000 clones listed, roughly 88% were seen once; the top ten hold 0.83%. V was cut by 5 bases and J by 2 bases, with 12 bases left in between. CDR3 length: 14 residues. Germline CDR1 LNHDA, CDR2 SQIVND (reference sequence). The TCR was taken from a woman in her seventies with acute or convalescent COVID-19. The sequenced material came from peripheral blood. This chain uses TRBV19 with TRBJ1-2, with D possibly being TRBD1 (6 bases). CDR3 coding DNA: TGTGCCAGTAGTTTTAGGACAGACAACTATGGCTACACCTTC. Its protein product is CASSFRTDNYGYTF.